Shown below are 32 T cell receptor beta chains from a single sample sequenced in a study of vaccination and CD4 T cells after COVID-19. Oncomine TCR Beta short-read sequencing was applied to DNA from cultured CD4+ T cells. Each CDR3 protein is one row after TCRdb ran MiXCR on the PCR reads. The table lists under 4,000 distinct CDR3 sequences, roughly a sixth of them singletons, with around a quarter in the top ten. Treatment meaning: approximately nine-day PBMC culture with coronavirus spike peptide pools or control peptides (ViraFEST assay). Their antigen targets remain unknown. The material sequenced was CD4+ T cells from blood, cultured in vitro. These receptors originate from a human donor who had recovered from COVID-19.

This clonotype is categorized as medium-sized. The chain is built from TRBV5-4 and TRBJ2-1; 9 positions match TRBD1. The V and J ends lost 4 bases and 2 bases, in that order; junction bases with no gene match: 4. CDR1 SGHNT and CDR2 YYREEE come from the germline V gene (reference sequence). This CDR3 comprises 15 residues. The CDR3 protein is CASSPDRGAYNEQFF. CDR3 DNA: TGTGCCAGCAGCCCGGACAGGGGCGCCTACAATGAGCAGTTCTTC.

This clonotype came up a few times. V gene TRBV7-9 combines with J gene TRBJ2-5; 9 bases map to TRBD1. The germline CDR1 and CDR2 sequences are SEHNR and FQNEAQ (reference sequence). The CDR3 extends over 18 amino acids. V lost 4 bases, J lost 1 base, and 13 bases stayed unmatched. The CDR3 loop reads CASSSELESTGGQETQYF. CDR3 nucleotides: TGTGCCAGCAGCTCCGAGCTTGAGTCGACAGGGGGCCAAGAGACCCAGTACTTC.

V usage is TRBV19 and J usage is TRBJ1-2, with TRBD1 matching over 9 bases. CDR3 length: 15 residues. The germline gives CDR1 LNHDA, CDR2 SQIVND (reference sequence). With 9 bases clipped from V and 0 bases from J, the junction kept 8 bases outside the gene matches. This CDR3 reads CASHRGRSSNYGYTF. The CDR3 region has the DNA TGTGCCAGCCACAGGGGGCGAAGCTCTAACTATGGCTACACCTTC.

Concerning this clonotype itself: This may be a read error: a much more frequent sequence differs by one nucleotide. The V call is TRBV6-1, the J call TRBJ2-2; 9 bases line up with TRBD1. CDR3 size: 17 residues. V trimming: 5 bases; J trimming: 9 bases; junction bases outside the gene matches: 16. Germline V gives CDR1 MNHNS, CDR2 SASEGT. The CDR3 DNA reads TGTGCCAGCAGTCGCGGGACAGGGACTCCCACCGCCTGGGAGCTGTTTTTT. Translation gives CASSRGTGTPTAWELFF.

V and J are TRBV11-3 and TRBJ2-3; possibly TRBD2 for D (5 bases). Per the germline V gene, CDR1 is SGHNT and CDR2 is YENEEA. This CDR3 is 16 amino acids long. With 3 bases removed from V and 2 bases from J, the gap between germline ends came to 15 bases. CDR3 DNA sequence: TGTGCCAGCAGCTTGGGCCGAGCGGCGCACACAGATACGCAGTATTTT. It encodes CASSLGRAAHTDTQYF.

This clonotype is judged medium-sized (0.01 to 0.1%). This chain uses TRBV27 with TRBJ1-2; D unclear. Deletions cut 2 bases from V and 4 bases from J, with 11 bases between. This CDR3 comprises 14 residues. Germline lookup yields CDR1 MNHEY and CDR2 SMNVEV (reference sequence). The CDR3 loop is CASSLRATPYGYTF. The CDR3 DNA reads as TGTGCCAGCAGTTTAAGGGCGACCCCCTATGGCTACACCTTC.

Judged by abundance, this clonotype is medium-sized (0.01 to 0.1%). The chain combines TRBV10-3 with TRBJ1-2, with D possibly TRBD1 on 5 matching bases. Trimming removed 0 bases from V and 7 bases from J, with 9 bases in between. The germline gives CDR1 ENHRY, CDR2 SYGVKD. The CDR3 runs to 13 residues. The CDR3 DNA is TGTGCCATCAGTGAGTCAGGGCAGGGTGGCTACACCTTC. Translated, it gives CAISESGQGGYTF.

This clonotype is labeled medium-sized. V is TRBV30 and J is TRBJ1-6, with 10 nucleotides matching TRBD1. CDR3 length equals 15 residues. With 5 bases clipped from V and 9 bases from J, the junction kept 10 bases outside the gene matches. The germline V gene has CDR1 GTSNPN and CDR2 SVGIG (reference sequence). The CDR3 DNA is TGTGCCTGGGCGACAGGGGGCGAAGGGAGTTCACCCCTCCACTTT. Encoded protein: CAWATGGEGSSPLHF.

This clonotype was seen just once. The chain recombines TRBV5-1 with TRBJ2-7; D not certain. Germline V gives CDR1 SGHRS, CDR2 YFSETQ. The CDR3 contains 11 residues. Trimming removed 5 bases at V and 3 bases at J, with 6 bases between. Here the CDR3 reads CASSSDYEQYF. CDR3 bases: TGCGCCAGCAGTTCCGACTACGAGCAGTACTTC.

This clonotype was seen a handful of times. This chain uses TRBV27 with TRBJ2-3; D is undetermined. The germline V and J ends were trimmed by 6 bases and 7 bases, with 17 bases remaining between them. This CDR3 has 14 amino acids. The germline V gene has CDR1 MNHEY and CDR2 SMNVEV (reference sequence). The CDR3 reads CASRSRSERNTQYF. The CDR3 nucleotides read TGTGCCAGCAGGTCTCGCAGTGAGAGAAATACGCAGTATTTT.

This clonotype has more than one count but fewer than ten. This chain joins TRBV19 and TRBJ1-1, with 8 bases identical to TRBD1. Germline V gives CDR1 LNHDA, CDR2 SQIVND (reference sequence). Trimming at V came to 10 bases and at J to 3 bases, leaving 19 bases not matched to a gene. The CDR3 is 17 amino acids. CDR3 sequence: CATYTGGRRARDTEAFF. The DNA for the CDR3 is TGTGCCACATATACAGGGGGAAGACGGGCTCGGGACACTGAAGCTTTCTTT.

This clonotype was detected only a few times. The rearrangement uses TRBV12-3 or TRBV12-4 and TRBJ2-5; perhaps TRBD1 as D (6 bases). Trimming cost V 6 bases and J 2 bases, with 7 bases left between them. The CDR3 spans 12 residues. The CDR3, as DNA: TGTGCCAGCAGAAGGGGGCAAGAGACCCAGTACTTC. It codes for CASRRGQETQYF.

By share, this clonotype ranks as medium-sized (0.01 to 0.1%). The chain employs TRBV19 and TRBJ1-3; 8 bases agree with TRBD1. There are 14 residues in the CDR3. Trimming cost V 7 bases and J 0 bases; bases outside gene matches: 2. Germline lookup yields CDR1 LNHDA and CDR2 SQIVND (reference sequence). In nucleotides, the CDR3 is TGTGCCAGTACGGACAGGGCCTCTGGAAACACCATATATTTT. As protein: CASTDRASGNTIYF.

The chain carries TRBV19 and TRBJ2-7, with D possibly matching TRBD2 (6 bases). Germline V gives CDR1 LNHDA, CDR2 SQIVND (reference sequence). This CDR3 contains 16 residues. Trimming took off 4 bases at V and 2 bases at J, with 18 bases between the two ends. This CDR3 reads CASSRAGTFEPYEQYF. CDR3 bases: TGTGCCAGTAGTAGGGCGGGGACCTTCGAACCCTACGAGCAGTACTTC.

The table lists this clonotype with a few counts. The chain uses TRBV6-1 and TRBJ1-2; D gene unclear. Germline CDR1 reads MNHNS; CDR2 reads SASEGT. This CDR3 is built from 14 residues. V lost 7 bases and J lost 5, with 17 bases in between. The CDR3: CASTLGQALYGYTF. The DNA of the CDR3 is TGTGCCAGCACCTTGGGCCAGGCCTTATATGGCTACACCTTC.

This clonotype was picked up a small number of times. V gene TRBV30 combines with J gene TRBJ1-2, with unresolved D. Germline V lookup: CDR1 GTSNPN, CDR2 SVGIG (reference sequence). Trimming shortened V by 6 bases and J by 5 bases, and 19 bases separated the two germline ends. The CDR3 has 14 amino acids. This chain's CDR3 is CACLPLGFPYGYTF. The DNA of the CDR3 is TGTGCCTGTCTCCCGTTGGGGTTCCCTTATGGCTACACCTTC.

This clonotype is termed large. V usage is TRBV7-9 and J usage is TRBJ2-5, with 7 positions matching TRBD2. The V gene's germline CDR1 is SEHNR and CDR2 FQNEAQ (reference sequence). The CDR3 consists of 15 residues. With V trimmed by 1 base and J by 1 base, 3 bases remained unmatched. The CDR3 loop reads CASSLGGGPQETQYF. The CDR3 DNA reads TGTGCCAGCAGCTTAGGCGGGGGACCCCAAGAGACCCAGTACTTC.

Only a few counts were recorded for this clonotype. The chain combines TRBV30 with TRBJ2-7; 11 bases align to TRBD1. Germline assignment: CDR1 GTSNPN and CDR2 SVGIG (reference sequence). This CDR3 has 14 residues. The junction had 5 bases not matched to a gene; V was cut back by 1 base and J by 6 bases. CDR3 region: CAWSAGQGASEQYF. The CDR3 nucleotides are TGTGCCTGGAGTGCCGGACAGGGGGCGTCCGAGCAGTACTTC.

The chain couples TRBV12-3 or TRBV12-4 to TRBJ1-5; the D is unclear. The CDR3 has 15 residues. V was clipped by 6 bases and J by 1 base, with 13 bases between them. The chain's CDR3 is CASSVDPVSNQPQHF. The CDR3 DNA reads TGTGCCAGCAGCGTCGACCCGGTGAGCAATCAGCCCCAGCATTTT.

This clonotype has more than one count but fewer than ten. This chain connects TRBV29-1 to TRBJ2-7, with D perhaps given as TRBD1 or TRBD2 (6 bases each). Trimming left V 4 bases short and J 0 bases short, with 10 bases between. CDR1 is SQVTM and CDR2 is ANQGSEA in the germline V gene. The CDR3 contains 13 residues. CDR3 DNA sequence: TGCAGCGTTGCGGGGGCAATCTCCTACGAGCAGTACTTC. Encoded protein: CSVAGAISYEQYF.

This clonotype is labeled medium-sized. The chain uses TRBV6-1 and TRBJ1-5, with D hard to call. Germline V gives CDR1 MNHNS, CDR2 SASEGT. V was cut by 10 bases and J by 0 bases, with 22 bases left in between. The CDR3 runs to 17 residues. The DNA of the CDR3 is TGTGCCACCCCAAGTACGCGGAAAAGATATAGCAATCAGCCCCAGCATTTT. It yields the protein CATPSTRKRYSNQPQHF.

The J gene is TRBJ1-6, the V gene TRBV3-1; tentative D call: TRBD1 (5 bases). V was cut by 1 base and J by 9 bases, with 10 bases left in between. The CDR3 has 14 amino acids. Looked up from germline, CDR1 is LGHDT and CDR2 is YNNKEL (reference sequence). CDR3 amino acids: CASSQARGSSPLHF. CDR3 in DNA: TGTGCCAGCAGCCAAGCAAGGGGAAGTTCACCCCTCCACTTT.

This clonotype showed up just a few times. The genes are TRBV3-1 and TRBJ1-1; D is undetermined. Trimming cost V 4 bases and J 3 bases, with 18 bases left between them. The CDR3 contains 16 residues. Germline values: CDR1 LGHDT, CDR2 YNNKEL (reference sequence). Written as DNA, the CDR3 is TGTGCCAGCAGCCCTCGACGGAGCAAGGGCGACACTGAAGCTTTCTTT. The encoded protein is CASSPRRSKGDTEAFF.

By proportion, this clonotype is medium-sized. The CDR3 DNA is TGTGCCAGCAGCTTAAGTTCAGGGGTAGGGGCTGAAGCTTTCTTT. Encoded protein: CASSLSSGVGAEAFF. This rearrangement joins TRBV7-3 to TRBJ1-1, with a weak D call TRBD1 (6 bases). The CDR3 sequence is 15 residues long. V shed 1 base and J shed 6 bases, with 15 bases lying between them. Germline CDR1 and CDR2: SGHTA and FQGTGA.

There are a few counts of this clonotype. J is TRBJ2-7 and V is TRBV5-4, with 7 bases that match TRBD2. The CDR3 runs to 18 residues. V trimming: 0 bases; J trimming: 2 bases; junction bases outside the gene matches: 14. CDR1 is SGHNT and CDR2 is YYREEE in the germline V gene (reference sequence). The CDR3: CASSLVSSRLASAYEQYF. The CDR3 region has the DNA TGTGCCAGCAGCTTGGTTAGTTCCAGACTAGCCTCCGCCTACGAGCAGTACTTC. The variable domain in full, with the rest retrieved from reference TRBV5-4 and TRBJ2-7, is ETGVTQSPTHLIKTRGQQVTLRCSSQSGHNTVSWYQQALGQGPQFIFQYYREEENGRGNFPPRFSGLQFPNYSSELNVNALELDDSALYLCASSLVSSRLASAYEQYFGPGTRLTVT.

By frequency in the sample, this clonotype is medium-sized. The chain employs TRBV20-1 and TRBJ2-3; 9 bases are a match to TRBD1. V lost 5 bases to trimming and J lost 3 bases; unmatched junction nucleotides: 9. The germline V gene has CDR1 DFQATT and CDR2 SNEGSKA (reference sequence). The CDR3 sequence is 15 residues long. CDR3 protein: CSAFTGGGVTDTQYF. CDR3 DNA: TGCAGTGCTTTTACAGGGGGCGGTGTTACAGATACGCAGTATTTT.

This sequence joins TRBV19 and TRBJ2-5; 11 nucleotides agree with TRBD2. The V and J ends lost 0 bases and 7 bases, in that order; junction bases with no gene match: 7. The CDR3 is 16 residues long. Germline V gives CDR1 LNHDA, CDR2 SQIVND (reference sequence). In DNA, the CDR3 is TGTGCCAGTAGTATAGAACTAGCGGGGGCCGTCGGGACCCAGTACTTC. This encodes CASSIELAGAVGTQYF.

The CDR3 sequence: CASGSGKLSYEQYF. CDR3 in DNA: TGTGCCAGTGGGTCAGGGAAACTCTCCTACGAGCAGTACTTC. The chain carries TRBV6-1 and TRBJ2-7; a weak D match, TRBD1 (5 bases). The germline V gene has CDR1 MNHNS and CDR2 SASEGT. The CDR3 consists of 14 residues. The V and J ends lost 9 bases and 0 bases respectively, with 15 bases between them.

A few counts support this clonotype. The chain has TRBV19 and TRBJ1-5, with TRBD1 matching 9 bases. Germline V gives CDR1 LNHDA, CDR2 SQIVND (reference sequence). V trimming: 5 bases; J trimming: 1 base; junction bases outside the gene matches: 12. CDR3 length equals 18 residues. CDR3 in amino acids: CASSSPLQGAWSNQPQHF. CDR3 nucleotides: TGTGCCAGTAGTTCCCCTTTACAGGGGGCGTGGAGCAATCAGCCCCAGCATTTT.

This rearrangement joins TRBV27 to TRBJ1-2; no clear D gene. In germline, CDR1 is MNHEY, CDR2 SMNVEV (reference sequence). V lost 6 bases to trimming and J lost 6 bases, with 20 bases between them. The CDR3 loop spans 15 amino acids. Here the CDR3 reads CASSASRPRTDGYTF. Written as DNA, the CDR3 is TGTGCCAGCAGCGCCTCCAGACCAAGGACTGATGGCTACACCTTC.

By sample fraction, this clonotype is medium-sized (0.01 to 0.1%). The chain is built from TRBV6-1 and TRBJ1-2; TRBD1 might be the D (5 bases). The CDR3 length is 13 residues. Trimming removed 10 bases from V and 0 bases from J, with 12 bases in between. The V gene's germline CDR1 is MNHNS and CDR2 SASEGT. Here the CDR3 DNA reads TGTGCCACCAAATGGGGCACTAACTATGGCTACACCTTC. Its translation: CATKWGTNYGYTF.

This clonotype is judged medium-sized. This chain uses TRBV2 with TRBJ1-1, with a tentative D call TRBD1 (6 bases). The CDR3 runs to 12 residues. Trimming left V 6 bases short and J 7 bases short, with 12 bases between. Germline loops: CDR1 SNHLY, CDR2 FYNNEI. The CDR3 bases are TGTGCCAGCAGCCCCGGGGGCAGTGAAGCTTTCTTT. This translates into CASSPGGSEAFF.